This T cell receptor (beta chain) was documented in a study of blood T cell repertoires in COVID-19. The wider study: The analysed material was cDNA or gDNA that came from T cells, B-cell-depleted T cells, or PBMCs.

Germline CDR1 and CDR2: LNHNV and YYDKDF (reference sequence). This CDR3 spans 14 amino acids. V dropped 1 base and J dropped 6 bases, with 9 bases sitting between them. Clones were read by immunoSEQ multiplex PCR, and TCRdb kept only the in-frame ones, dropping some. The repertoire holds 250,000 to 350,000 clones, with 65% to 85% as singletons. This chain joins TRBV15 and TRBJ1-4; no firm D call. Sequenced: peripheral blood. This TCR derives from a human donor with COVID-19, enrolled during active disease. The donor label of this sample is uncertain. The CDR3 here is CATSRGLTDEKLFF. The CDR3 DNA is TGTGCCACCAGCAGAGGGTTGACTGATGAAAAACTGTTTTTT.